Following are 5 T cell receptor beta chains from one sample sequenced in a study of blood T cell repertoires in COVID-19. Sequenced by immunoSEQ multiplex PCR; TCRdb stores in-frame clones only, minus some. The sample lists 85,000 to 120,000 clones; roughly 86% were seen once. Sequenced sample: peripheral blood. These receptors were collected from a man aged 40-55 years with active or convalescent COVID-19.

This rearrangement joins TRBV30 to TRBJ2-3; no definite D call. V was trimmed by 2 bases and J by 2 bases, leaving 8 bases between them. Germline loops: CDR1 GTSNPN, CDR2 SVGIG (reference sequence). This CDR3 has 13 residues. In DNA form, the CDR3 reads TGTGCCTGGAGTAAGCAACTCACAGATACGCAGTATTTT. This encodes CAWSKQLTDTQYF.

This chain joins TRBV6-1 and TRBJ1-5; D is perhaps TRBD1 (5 bases). Looked up from germline, CDR1 is MNHNS and CDR2 is SASEGT. V gave up 3 bases and J gave up 2 bases, with 11 bases separating them. The CDR3 runs to 15 residues. CDR3 nucleotides: TGTGCCAGCAGTGAGATAGGGGCGCGCAATCAGCCCCAGCATTTT. Encoded protein: CASSEIGARNQPQHF.

This chain connects TRBV29-1 to TRBJ2-2; 12 positions match TRBD2. The CDR3 extends over 16 amino acids. CDR1 is SQVTM and CDR2 is ANQGSEA in the germline V gene. V shed 5 bases, J shed 4 bases, and the junction held 8 bases outside the gene matches. The CDR3 DNA reads as TGCAGCGTTCGCACTAGCGGGGGGTCGGGCACCGGGGAGCTGTTTTTT. Amino acid sequence: CSVRTSGGSGTGELFF.

The chain uses TRBV7-3 and TRBJ1-1; TRBD1 is a possible D gene (5 bases). Trimming cost V 1 base and J 0 bases, with 15 bases left between them. This CDR3 is built from 17 residues. Germline CDR1 is SGHTA and CDR2 is FQGTGA. CDR3: CASSLMGQGLMNTEAFF. CDR3 nucleotide sequence: TGTGCCAGCAGCTTAATGGGTCAGGGTCTCATGAACACTGAAGCTTTCTTT.

The CDR3 sequence is CASSSITYQPQHF. In nucleotides, the CDR3 is TGTGCCAGCAGCTCGATTACATATCAGCCCCAGCATTTT. The rearrangement uses TRBV6-5 and TRBJ1-5; D gene unclear. Germline CDR1 MNHEY, CDR2 SVGAGI. This CDR3 is 13 amino acids long. Trimming removed 6 bases from V and 5 bases from J, with 11 bases in between.